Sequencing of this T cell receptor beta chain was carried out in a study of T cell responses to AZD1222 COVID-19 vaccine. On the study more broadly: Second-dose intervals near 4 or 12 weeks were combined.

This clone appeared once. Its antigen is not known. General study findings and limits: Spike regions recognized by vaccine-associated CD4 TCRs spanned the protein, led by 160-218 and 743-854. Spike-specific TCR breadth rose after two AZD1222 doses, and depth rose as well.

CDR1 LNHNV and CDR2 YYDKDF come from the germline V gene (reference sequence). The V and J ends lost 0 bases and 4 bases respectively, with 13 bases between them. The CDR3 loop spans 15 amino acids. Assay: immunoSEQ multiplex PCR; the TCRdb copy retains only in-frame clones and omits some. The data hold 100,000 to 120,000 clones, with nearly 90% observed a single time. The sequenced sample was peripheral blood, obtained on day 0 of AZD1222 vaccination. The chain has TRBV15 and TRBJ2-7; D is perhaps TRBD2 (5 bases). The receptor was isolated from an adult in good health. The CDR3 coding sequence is TGTGCCACCAGCAGAGAGGCAGGCGGGTCTTACGAGCAGTACTTC. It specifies CATSREAGGSYEQYF. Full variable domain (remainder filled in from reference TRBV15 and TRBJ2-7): DAMVIQNPRYQVTQFGKPVTLSCSQTLNHNVMYWYQQKSSQAPKLLFHYYDKDFNNEADTPDNFQSRRPNTSFCFLDIRSPGLGDTAMYLCATSREAGGSYEQYFGPGTRLTVT.